The clone carrying this TCR beta chain has a single count. Its target is unknown. This entry comes from a study of identifying expanded T cells in peripheral blood. Study conclusions and caveats: Over approximately two and four weeks, about 15 and 19 clones changed, versus around 1.3 between replicates. Across healthy donors, higher total template counts meant significantly greater two-week count variance.

Healthy donors had no documented immune events, such as infections, while sampled. Sequencing was performed with immunoSEQ multiplex PCR; in TCRdb, only in-frame clones are kept and a portion is missing. Of about 130,000 clones listed, less than 90% are singletons. This receptor was identified in a person between 18 and 69 years old in good health. Sequences were obtained from blood.

The CDR3 DNA sequence: TGTGCCAGCAGCTCAAGGGCAGGGGGCGATAGGATTCAGCCCCAGCATTTT. This encodes CASSSRAGGDRIQPQHF. This rearrangement joins TRBV13 to TRBJ1-5, with 8 bases that match TRBD1. The germline gives CDR1 PRHDT, CDR2 FYEKMQ (reference sequence). V was clipped by 4 bases and J by 6 bases; unmatched bases: 14. The CDR3 has 17 amino acids.